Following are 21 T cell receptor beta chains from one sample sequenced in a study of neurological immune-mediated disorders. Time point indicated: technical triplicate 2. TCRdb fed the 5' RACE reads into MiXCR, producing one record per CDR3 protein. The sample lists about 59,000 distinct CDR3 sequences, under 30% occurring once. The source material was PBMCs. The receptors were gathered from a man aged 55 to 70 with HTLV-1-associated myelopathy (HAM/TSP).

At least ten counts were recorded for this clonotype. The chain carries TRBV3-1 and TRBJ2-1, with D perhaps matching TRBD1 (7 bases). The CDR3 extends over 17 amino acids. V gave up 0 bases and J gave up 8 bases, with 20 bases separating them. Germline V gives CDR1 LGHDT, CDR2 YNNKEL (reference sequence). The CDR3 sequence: CASSQDYHRGGQDEQFF. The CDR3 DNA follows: TGTGCCAGCAGCCAAGATTATCACAGGGGAGGCCAAGATGAGCAGTTCTTC.

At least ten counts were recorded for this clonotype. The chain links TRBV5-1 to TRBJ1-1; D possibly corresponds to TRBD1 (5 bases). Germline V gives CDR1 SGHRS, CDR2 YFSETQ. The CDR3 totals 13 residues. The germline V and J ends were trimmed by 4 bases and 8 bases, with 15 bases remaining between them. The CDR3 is CASSTGHGGEAFF. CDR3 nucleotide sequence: TGCGCCAGCAGCACCGGACATGGAGGCGAAGCTTTCTTT.

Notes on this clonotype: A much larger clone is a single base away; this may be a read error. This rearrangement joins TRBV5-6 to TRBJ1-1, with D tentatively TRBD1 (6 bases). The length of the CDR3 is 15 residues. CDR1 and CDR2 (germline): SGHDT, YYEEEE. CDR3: CVSSRDTGFNTEAFF. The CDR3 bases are TGTGTCAGCAGCAGAGACACAGGGTTCAACACTGAAGCTTTCTTT. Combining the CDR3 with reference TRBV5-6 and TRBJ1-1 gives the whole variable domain DAGVTQSPTHLIKTRGQQVTLRCSPKSGHDTVSWYQQALGQGPQFIFQYYEEEERQRGNFPDRFSGHQFPNYSSELNVNALLLGDSALYLCVSSRDTGFNTEAFFGQGTRLTVV.

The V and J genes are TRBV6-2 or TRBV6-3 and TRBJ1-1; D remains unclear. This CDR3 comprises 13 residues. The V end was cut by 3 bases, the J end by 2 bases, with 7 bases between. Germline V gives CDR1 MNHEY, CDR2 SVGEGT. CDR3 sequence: CASSYKYNTEAFF. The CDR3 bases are TGTGCCAGCAGTTATAAGTACAACACTGAAGCTTTCTTT.

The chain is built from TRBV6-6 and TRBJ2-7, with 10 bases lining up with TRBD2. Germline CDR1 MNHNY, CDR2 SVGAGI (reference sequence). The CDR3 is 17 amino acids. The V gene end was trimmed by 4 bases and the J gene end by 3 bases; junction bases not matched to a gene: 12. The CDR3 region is CASSFLAGEGGGYEQYF. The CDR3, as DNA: TGTGCCAGCAGTTTCCTAGCGGGAGAGGGGGGAGGCTACGAGCAGTACTTC.

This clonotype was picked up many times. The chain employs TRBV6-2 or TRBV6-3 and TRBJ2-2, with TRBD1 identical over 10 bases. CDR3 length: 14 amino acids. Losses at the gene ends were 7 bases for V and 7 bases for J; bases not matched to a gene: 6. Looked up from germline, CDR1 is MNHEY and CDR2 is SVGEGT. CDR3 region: CASIKTGGIGELFF. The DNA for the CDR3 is TGTGCCAGCATCAAGACAGGGGGCATCGGGGAGCTGTTTTTT.

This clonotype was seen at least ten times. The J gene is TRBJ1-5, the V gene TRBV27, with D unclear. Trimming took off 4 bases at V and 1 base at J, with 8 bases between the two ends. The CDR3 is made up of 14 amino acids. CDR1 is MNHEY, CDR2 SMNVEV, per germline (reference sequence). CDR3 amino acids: CASSSRDSNQPQHF. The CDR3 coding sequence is TGTGCCAGCAGTTCCCGAGACAGCAATCAGCCCCAGCATTTT.

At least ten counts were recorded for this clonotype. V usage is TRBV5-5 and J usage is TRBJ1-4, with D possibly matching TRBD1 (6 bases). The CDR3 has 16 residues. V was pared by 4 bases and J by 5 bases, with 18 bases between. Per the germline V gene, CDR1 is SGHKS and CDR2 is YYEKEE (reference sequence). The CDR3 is CASSLDPGALNEKLFF. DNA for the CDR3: TGTGCCAGCAGCCTCGACCCAGGGGCCCTGAATGAAAAACTGTTTTTT.

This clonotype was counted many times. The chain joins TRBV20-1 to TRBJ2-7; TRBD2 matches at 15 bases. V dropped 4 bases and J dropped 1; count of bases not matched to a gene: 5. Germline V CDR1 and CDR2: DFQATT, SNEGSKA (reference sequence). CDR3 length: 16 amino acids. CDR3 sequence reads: CSATGLAGGYSYEQYF. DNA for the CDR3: TGCAGTGCTACGGGACTAGCGGGAGGATATTCCTACGAGCAGTACTTC.

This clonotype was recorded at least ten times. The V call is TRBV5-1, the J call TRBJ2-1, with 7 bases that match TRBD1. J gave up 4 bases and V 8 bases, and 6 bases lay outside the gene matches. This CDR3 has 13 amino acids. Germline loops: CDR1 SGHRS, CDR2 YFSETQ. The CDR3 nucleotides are TGCGCCAGGACAACAGGGGAATACAATGAGCAGTTCTTC. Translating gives CARTTGEYNEQFF.

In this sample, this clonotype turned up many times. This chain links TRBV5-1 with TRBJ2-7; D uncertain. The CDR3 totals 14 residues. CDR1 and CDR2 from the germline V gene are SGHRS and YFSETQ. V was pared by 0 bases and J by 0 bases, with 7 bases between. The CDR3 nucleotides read TGCGCCAGCAGCTTGGAGACGGCCTCCTACGAGCAGTACTTC. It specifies CASSLETASYEQYF.

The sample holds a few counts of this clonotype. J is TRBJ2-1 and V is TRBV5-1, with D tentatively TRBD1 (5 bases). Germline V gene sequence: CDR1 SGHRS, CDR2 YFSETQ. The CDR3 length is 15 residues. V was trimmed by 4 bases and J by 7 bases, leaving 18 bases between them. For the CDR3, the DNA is TGCGCCAGCAGCCCAGGGCCACCCAAGGGGAATGAGCAGTTCTTC. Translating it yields CASSPGPPKGNEQFF. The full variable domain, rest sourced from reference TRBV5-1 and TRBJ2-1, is KAGVTQTPRYLIKTRGQQVTLSCSPISGHRSVSWYQQTPGQGLQFLFEYFSETQRNKGNFPGRFSGRQFSNSRSEMNVSTLELGDSALYLCASSPGPPKGNEQFFGPGTRLTVL.

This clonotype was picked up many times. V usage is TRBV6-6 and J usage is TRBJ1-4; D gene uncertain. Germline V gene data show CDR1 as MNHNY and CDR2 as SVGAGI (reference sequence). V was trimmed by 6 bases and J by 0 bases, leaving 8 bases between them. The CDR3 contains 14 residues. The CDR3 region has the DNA TGTGCCAGCAGGGAAGTTGCAACTAATGAAAAACTGTTTTTT. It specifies CASREVATNEKLFF.

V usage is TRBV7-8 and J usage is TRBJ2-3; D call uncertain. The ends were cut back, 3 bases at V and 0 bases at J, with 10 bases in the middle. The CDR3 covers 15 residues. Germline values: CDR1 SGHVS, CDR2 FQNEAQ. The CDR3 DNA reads TGTGCCAGCAGCTTTGTCCCTGCTAGCACAGATACGCAGTATTTT. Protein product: CASSFVPASTDTQYF.

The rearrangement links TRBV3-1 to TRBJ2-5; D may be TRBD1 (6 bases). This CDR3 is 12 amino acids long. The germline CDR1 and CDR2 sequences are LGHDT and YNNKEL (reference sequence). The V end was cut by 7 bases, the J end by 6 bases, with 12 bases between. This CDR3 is CASKKGVQTQYF. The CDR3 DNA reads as TGTGCCAGCAAGAAGGGGGTGCAGACCCAGTACTTC.

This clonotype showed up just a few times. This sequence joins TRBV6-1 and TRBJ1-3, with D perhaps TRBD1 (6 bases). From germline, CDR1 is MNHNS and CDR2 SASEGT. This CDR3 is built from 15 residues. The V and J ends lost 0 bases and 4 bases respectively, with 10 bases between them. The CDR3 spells CASSEADRSGNTIYF. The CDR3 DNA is TGTGCCAGCAGTGAAGCCGACAGGTCCGGAAACACCATATATTTT.

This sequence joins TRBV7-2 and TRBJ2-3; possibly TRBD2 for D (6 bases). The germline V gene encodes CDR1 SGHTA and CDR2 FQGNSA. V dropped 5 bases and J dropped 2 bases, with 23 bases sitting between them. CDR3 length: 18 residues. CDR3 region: CASSRTPLGGSYTDTQYF. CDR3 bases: TGTGCCAGCAGCCGTACCCCCCTAGGAGGGAGCTACACAGATACGCAGTATTTT.

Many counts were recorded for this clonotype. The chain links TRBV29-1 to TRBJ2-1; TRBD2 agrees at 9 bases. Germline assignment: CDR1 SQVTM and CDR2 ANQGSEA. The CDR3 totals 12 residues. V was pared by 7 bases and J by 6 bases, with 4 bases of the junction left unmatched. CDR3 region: CSAQAGGNEQFF. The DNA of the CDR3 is TGCAGCGCCCAAGCGGGGGGCAATGAGCAGTTCTTC.

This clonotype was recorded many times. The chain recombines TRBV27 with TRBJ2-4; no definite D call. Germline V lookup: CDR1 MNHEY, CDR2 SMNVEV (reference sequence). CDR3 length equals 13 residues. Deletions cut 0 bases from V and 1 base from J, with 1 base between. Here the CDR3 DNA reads TGTGCCAGCAGTTTATCGGCCAAAAACATTCAGTACTTC. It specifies CASSLSAKNIQYF.

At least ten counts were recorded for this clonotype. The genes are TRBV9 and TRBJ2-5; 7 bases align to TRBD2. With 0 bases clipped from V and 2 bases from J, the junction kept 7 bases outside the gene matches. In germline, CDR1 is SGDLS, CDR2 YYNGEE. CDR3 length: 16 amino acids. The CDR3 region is CASSVALREDQETQYF. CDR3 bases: TGTGCCAGCAGCGTAGCTCTACGGGAGGATCAAGAGACCCAGTACTTC.

The CDR3 sequence is CASSYSGLEYEQYF. The DNA for the CDR3 is TGTGCCAGCAGTTACTCCGGGCTAGAGTACGAGCAGTACTTC. The chain combines TRBV6-5 with TRBJ2-7, with D unresolved. This CDR3 is built from 14 residues. V dropped 0 bases and J dropped 4 bases, with 10 bases sitting between them. The germline V gene encodes CDR1 MNHEY and CDR2 SVGAGI.